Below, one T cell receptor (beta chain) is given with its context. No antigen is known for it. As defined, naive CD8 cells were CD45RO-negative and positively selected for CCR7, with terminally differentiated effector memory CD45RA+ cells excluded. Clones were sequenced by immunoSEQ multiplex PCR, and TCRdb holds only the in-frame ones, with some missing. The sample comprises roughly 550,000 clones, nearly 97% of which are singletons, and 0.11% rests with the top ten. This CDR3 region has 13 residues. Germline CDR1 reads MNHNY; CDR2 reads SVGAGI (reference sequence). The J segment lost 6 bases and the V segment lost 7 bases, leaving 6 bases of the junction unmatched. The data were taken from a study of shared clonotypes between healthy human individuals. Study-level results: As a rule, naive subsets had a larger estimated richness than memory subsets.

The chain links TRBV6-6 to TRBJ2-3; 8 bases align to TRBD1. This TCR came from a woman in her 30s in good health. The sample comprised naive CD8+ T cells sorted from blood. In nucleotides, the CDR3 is TGTGCCAGCACCGGGGCAGGGGGCGATACGCAGTATTTT. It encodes CASTGAGGDTQYF.